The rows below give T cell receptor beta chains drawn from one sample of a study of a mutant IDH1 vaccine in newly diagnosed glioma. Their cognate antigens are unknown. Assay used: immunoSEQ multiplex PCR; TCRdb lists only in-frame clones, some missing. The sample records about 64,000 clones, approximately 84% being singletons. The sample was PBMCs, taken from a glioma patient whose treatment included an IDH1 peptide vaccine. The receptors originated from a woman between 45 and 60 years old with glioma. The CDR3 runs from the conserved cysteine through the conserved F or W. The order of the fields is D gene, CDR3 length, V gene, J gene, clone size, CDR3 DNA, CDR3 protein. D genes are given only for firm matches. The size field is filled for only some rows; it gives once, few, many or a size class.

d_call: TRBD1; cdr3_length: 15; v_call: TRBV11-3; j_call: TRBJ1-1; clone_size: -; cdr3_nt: TGTGCCAGCAGCCGATCCACAGGGGGCAACACTGAAGCTTTCTTT; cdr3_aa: CASSRSTGGNTEAFF
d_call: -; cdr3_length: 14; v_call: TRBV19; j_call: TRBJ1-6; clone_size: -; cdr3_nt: TGTGCCAGTAGTATTGAATGGTATAATTCACCCCTCCACTTT; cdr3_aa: CASSIEWYNSPLHF
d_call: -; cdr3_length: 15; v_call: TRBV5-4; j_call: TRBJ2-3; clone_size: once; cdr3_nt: TGTGCCAGCAGCTTGGTTCCGGGCCGGACAGATACGCAGTATTTT; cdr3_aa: CASSLVPGRTDTQYF
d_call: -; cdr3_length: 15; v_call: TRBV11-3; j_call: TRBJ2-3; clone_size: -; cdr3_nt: TGTGCCAGCAGCTTGGTTTTAGCTGGGTCAGATACGCAGTATTTT; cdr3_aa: CASSLVLAGSDTQYF
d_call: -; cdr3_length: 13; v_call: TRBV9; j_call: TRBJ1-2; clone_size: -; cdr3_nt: TGTGCCAGCAGCGTAGCAGGAAACTATGGCTACACCTTC; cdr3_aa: CASSVAGNYGYTF
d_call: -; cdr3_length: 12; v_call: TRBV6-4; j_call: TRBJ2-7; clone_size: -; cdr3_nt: TGTGCCAGCAGTGACTCCCCTCGGGAGCAGTACTTC; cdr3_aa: CASSDSPREQYF
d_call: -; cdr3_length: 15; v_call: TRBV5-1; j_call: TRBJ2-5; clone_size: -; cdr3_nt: TGCGCCAGCAGCTTGGCCGGAGACTTCAAAGAGACCCAGTACTTC; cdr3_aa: CASSLAGDFKETQYF
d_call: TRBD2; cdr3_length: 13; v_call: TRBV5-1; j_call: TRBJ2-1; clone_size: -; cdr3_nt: TGCGCCAGCAGTCGGGGGGGGGTAAATGAGCAGTTCTTC; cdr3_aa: CASSRGGVNEQFF
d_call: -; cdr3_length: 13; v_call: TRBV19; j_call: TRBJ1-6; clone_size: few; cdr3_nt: TGTGCCAGTCGCGGGGTCAGGGGATCACCCCTCCACTTT; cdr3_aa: CASRGVRGSPLHF
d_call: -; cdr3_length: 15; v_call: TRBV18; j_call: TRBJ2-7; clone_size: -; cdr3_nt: TGTGCCAGCTCACTGGCCGGGACTCCTATCAGCGAGCAGTACTTC; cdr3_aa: CASSLAGTPISEQYF
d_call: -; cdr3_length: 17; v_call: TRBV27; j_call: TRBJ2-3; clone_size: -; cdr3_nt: TGTGCCAGCAGTTTATCGTTATGGGGGGGGGCTACAGATACGCAGTATTTT; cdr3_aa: CASSLSLWGGATDTQYF
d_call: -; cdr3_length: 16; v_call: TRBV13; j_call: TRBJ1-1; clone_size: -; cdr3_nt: TGTGCCAGCAGCTTAGTTCAGGGCTCCTGGAACACTGAAGCTTTCTTT; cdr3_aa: CASSLVQGSWNTEAFF
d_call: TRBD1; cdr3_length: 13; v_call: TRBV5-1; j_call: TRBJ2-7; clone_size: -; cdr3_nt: TGCGCCAGCAGCTTAACAGGGGCCTACGAGCAGTACTTC; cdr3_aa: CASSLTGAYEQYF
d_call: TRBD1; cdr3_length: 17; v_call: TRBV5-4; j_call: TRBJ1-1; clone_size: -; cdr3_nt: TGTGCCAGCAGCCTTAGGACAGGGGCATATGAAGACACTGAAGCTTTCTTT; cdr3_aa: CASSLRTGAYEDTEAFF
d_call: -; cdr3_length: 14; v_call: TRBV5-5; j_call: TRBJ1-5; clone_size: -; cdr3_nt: TGTGCCAGCAGCTTGGGTACAGGCAATCAGCCCCAGCATTTT; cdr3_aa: CASSLGTGNQPQHF
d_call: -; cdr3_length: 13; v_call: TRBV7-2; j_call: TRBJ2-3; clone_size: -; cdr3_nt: TGTGCCAGCAGCTTCGACCGCGCAGATACGCAGTATTTT; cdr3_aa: CASSFDRADTQYF
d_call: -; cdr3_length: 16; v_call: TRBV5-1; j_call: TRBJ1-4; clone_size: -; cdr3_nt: TGCGCCAGCAGCTTGGCCTCTGGGGGGCGGTTTGAAAAACTGTTTTTT; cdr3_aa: CASSLASGGRFEKLFF
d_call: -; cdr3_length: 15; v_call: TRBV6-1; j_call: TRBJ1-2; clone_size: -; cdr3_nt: TGTGCCAGCAGTGAAGCGGTCCCCTGGGACTATGGCTACACCTTC; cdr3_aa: CASSEAVPWDYGYTF
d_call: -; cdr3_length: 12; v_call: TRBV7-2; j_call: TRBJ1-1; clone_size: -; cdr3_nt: TGTGCCAGCAGCTTGATGGGTAGTGAAGCTTTCTTT; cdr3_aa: CASSLMGSEAFF
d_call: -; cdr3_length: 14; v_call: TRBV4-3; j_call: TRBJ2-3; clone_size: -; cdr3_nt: TGCGCCAGCAGCCAAGTTATGCTCACAGATACGCAGTATTTT; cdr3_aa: CASSQVMLTDTQYF
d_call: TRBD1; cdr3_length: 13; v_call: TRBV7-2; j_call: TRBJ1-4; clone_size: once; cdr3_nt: TGTGCCAGCAGCTTAGGAGGGGGCGAAAAACTGTTTTTT; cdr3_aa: CASSLGGGEKLFF
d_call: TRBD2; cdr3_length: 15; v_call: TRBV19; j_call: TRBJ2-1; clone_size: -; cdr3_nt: TGTGCCAGTAGCTGGAGCGGGGAGCGTTACAATGAGCAGTTCTTC; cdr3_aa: CASSWSGERYNEQFF
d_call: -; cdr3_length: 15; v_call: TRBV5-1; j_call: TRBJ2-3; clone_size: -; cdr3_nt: TGCGCCAGCAGCTCGGCGGTCCTAGCTTCGGATACGCAGTATTTT; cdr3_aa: CASSSAVLASDTQYF
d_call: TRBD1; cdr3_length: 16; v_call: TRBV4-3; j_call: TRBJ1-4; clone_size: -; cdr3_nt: TGCGCCAGCAGCCAAGATATGACAGGGGGAAGGGAAAAACTGTTTTTT; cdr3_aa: CASSQDMTGGREKLFF
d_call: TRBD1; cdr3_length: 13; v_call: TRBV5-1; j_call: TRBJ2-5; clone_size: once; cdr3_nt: TGCGCCAGCAGCACACAGGGGGGAGAGACCCAGTACTTC; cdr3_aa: CASSTQGGETQYF
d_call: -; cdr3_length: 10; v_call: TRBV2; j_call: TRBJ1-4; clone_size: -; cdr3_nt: TGTGCCAGCCGGGTGGAAAAACTGTTTTTT; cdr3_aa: CASRVEKLFF
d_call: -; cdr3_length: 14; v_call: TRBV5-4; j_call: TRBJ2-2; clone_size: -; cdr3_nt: TGTGCCAGCAGCTTCGGGGGGCACACCGGGGAGCTGTTTTTT; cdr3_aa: CASSFGGHTGELFF
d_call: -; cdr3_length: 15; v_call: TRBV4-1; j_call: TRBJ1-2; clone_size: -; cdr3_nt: TGCGCCAGCAGCCAGGATGGCGCAGGGGACTATGGCTACACCTTC; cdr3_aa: CASSQDGAGDYGYTF
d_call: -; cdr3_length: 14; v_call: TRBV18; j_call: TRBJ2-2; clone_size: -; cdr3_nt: TGTGCCAGCTCACCACCGGTGAAGAACGGGGAGCTGTTTTTT; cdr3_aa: CASSPPVKNGELFF
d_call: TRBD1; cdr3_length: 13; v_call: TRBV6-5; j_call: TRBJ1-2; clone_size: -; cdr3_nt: TGTGCCAGCAGTCCGCCTGTAGGGGGCGGCTACACCTTC; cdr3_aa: CASSPPVGGGYTF
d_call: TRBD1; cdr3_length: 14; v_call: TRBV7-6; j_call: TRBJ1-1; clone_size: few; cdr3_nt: TGTGCCAGCAGTACCGGGACAGGGCACACTGAAGCTTTCTTT; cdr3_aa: CASSTGTGHTEAFF
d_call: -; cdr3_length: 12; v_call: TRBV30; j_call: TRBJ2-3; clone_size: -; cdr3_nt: TGTGCCTGGACCTACAGGGACGGTACGCAGTATTTT; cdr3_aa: CAWTYRDGTQYF
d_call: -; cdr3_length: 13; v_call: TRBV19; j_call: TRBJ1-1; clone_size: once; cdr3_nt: TGTGCCAGTAGTCCGGGGAACCCCTCTGAAGCTTTCTTT; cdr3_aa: CASSPGNPSEAFF
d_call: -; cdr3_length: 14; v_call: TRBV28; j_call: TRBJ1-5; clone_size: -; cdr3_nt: TGTGCCACCTTGGCCGGGGGTAAAAATCAGCCCCAGCATTTT; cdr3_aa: CATLAGGKNQPQHF
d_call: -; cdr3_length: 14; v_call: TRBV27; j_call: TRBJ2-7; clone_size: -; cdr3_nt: TGTGCCAGCAGTTTATCCAGGGGCCCTTACGAGCAGTACTTC; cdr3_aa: CASSLSRGPYEQYF
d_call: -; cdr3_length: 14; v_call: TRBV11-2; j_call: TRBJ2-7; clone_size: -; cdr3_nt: TGTGCCAGCAGCCCCGCCGCCGGAACCTACGAGCAGTACTTC; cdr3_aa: CASSPAAGTYEQYF
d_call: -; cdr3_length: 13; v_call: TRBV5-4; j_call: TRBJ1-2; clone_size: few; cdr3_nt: TGTGCCAGCAGCTTGGAGGTAGACTATGGCTACACCTTC; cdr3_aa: CASSLEVDYGYTF
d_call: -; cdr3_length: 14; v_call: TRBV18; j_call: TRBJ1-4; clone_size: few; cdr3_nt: TGTGCCAGCTCACCACAGGGTTACGTGGAAAAACTGTTTTTT; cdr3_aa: CASSPQGYVEKLFF
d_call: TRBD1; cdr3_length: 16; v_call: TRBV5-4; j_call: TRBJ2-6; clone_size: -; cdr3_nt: TGTGCCAGCAGAGGACAGGCGGACTCTGGGGCCAACGTCCTGACTTTC; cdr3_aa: CASRGQADSGANVLTF
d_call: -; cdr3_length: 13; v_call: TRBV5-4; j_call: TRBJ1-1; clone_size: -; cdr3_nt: TGTGCCAGCAGCTCCTTTTTGAACACTGAAGCTTTCTTT; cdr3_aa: CASSSFLNTEAFF
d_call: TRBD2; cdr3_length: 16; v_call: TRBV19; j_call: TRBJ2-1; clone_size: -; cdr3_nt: TGTGCCAGTAGTATTCTTAGCGGGGGGCTCTACAATGAGCAGTTCTTC; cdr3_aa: CASSILSGGLYNEQFF
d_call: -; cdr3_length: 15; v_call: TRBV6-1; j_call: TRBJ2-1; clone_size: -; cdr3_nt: TGTGCCAGCAGTGAAGCGAAAGGGCAAGTCAATGAGCAGTTCTTC; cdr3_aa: CASSEAKGQVNEQFF
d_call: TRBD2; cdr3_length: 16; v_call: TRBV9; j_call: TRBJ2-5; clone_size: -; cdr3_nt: TGTGCCAGCAGCGCCAAAGGCGGGGGATTACAAGAGACCCAGTACTTC; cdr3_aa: CASSAKGGGLQETQYF
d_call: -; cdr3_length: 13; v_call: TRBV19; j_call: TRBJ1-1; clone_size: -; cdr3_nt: TGTGCCAGTACCGTCCTTGGGTACACTGAAGCTTTCTTT; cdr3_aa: CASTVLGYTEAFF
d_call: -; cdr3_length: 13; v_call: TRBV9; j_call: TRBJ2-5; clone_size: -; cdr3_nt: TGTGCCAGCAGCGCGACAGCGGGTGAGACCCAGTACTTC; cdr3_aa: CASSATAGETQYF
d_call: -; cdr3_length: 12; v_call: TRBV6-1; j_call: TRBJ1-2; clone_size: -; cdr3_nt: TGTGCCAGCAGTGAGGGGGGGCTCGGCTACACCTTC; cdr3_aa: CASSEGGLGYTF
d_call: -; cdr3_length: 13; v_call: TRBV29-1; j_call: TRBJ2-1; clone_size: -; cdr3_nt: TGCAGCGTTGAACCTAACGCCCGCCATGAGCAGTTCTTC; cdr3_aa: CSVEPNARHEQFF
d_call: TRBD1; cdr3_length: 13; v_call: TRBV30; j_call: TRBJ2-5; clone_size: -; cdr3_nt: TGTGCCTGGAGGGGGGACAGCCAAGAGACCCAGTACTTC; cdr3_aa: CAWRGDSQETQYF
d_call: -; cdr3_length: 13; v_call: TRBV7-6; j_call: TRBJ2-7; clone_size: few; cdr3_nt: TGTGCCAGCAGCTTATCCACAGACTACGAGCAGTACTTC; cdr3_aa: CASSLSTDYEQYF
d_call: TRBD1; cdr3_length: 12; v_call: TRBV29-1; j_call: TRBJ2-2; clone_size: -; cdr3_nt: TGCAGCGTGGGACAGGGGGACGGGGAGCTGTTTTTT; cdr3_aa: CSVGQGDGELFF
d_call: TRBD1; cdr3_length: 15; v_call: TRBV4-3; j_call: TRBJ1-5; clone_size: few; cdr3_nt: TGCGCCAGCAGCCTCAATCAGGGGGGCGATCAGCCCCAGCATTTT; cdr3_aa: CASSLNQGGDQPQHF
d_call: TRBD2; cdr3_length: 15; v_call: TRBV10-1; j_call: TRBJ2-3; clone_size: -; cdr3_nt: TGCGCCAGCAGCGACGATAGCGGGGGGACAGATACGCAGTATTTT; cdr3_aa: CASSDDSGGTDTQYF
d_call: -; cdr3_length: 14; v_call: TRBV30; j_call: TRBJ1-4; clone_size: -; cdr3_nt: TGTGCCTGGAGTGTAAGAGGGGGATACGAAAAACTGTTTTTT; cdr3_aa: CAWSVRGGYEKLFF
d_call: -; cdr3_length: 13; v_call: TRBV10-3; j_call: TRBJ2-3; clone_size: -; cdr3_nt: TGTGCCATCAGTGAGCTGACCACAGATACGCAGTATTTT; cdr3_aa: CAISELTTDTQYF